This T cell receptor (beta chain) appears in the sequencing data of a study of T-cell memory formation after mild COVID-19. Study-level background: The TCR clusters were mostly specific to one donor. Findings of the study overall: Clones contracting over day 15 to 85 were CD4/CD8 balanced, with later expanders leaning CD4+. Mainly CM and EM harbored the contracting CD4+ clones; mainly EMRA harbored the CD8+ ones.

This CDR3 contains 17 residues. The J segment lost 5 bases and the V segment lost 5 bases, leaving 15 bases of the junction unmatched. TCRdb reprocessed the 5' RACE reads via MiXCR and lists one record per CDR3 protein. Here the sample spans fewer than 450,000 distinct CDR3 sequences, less than 25% being singletons. Only a few counts were recorded for this clonotype. Antigen specificity is unknown. The gene calls are TRBV12-3 or TRBV12-4 and TRBJ1-1; TRBD1 aligns across 9 bases. Sequenced sample: PBMCs or a T cell subset sorted from them (not recorded which). The receptor comes from an adult woman who had mild COVID-19 (a few samples of this study predate the infection). Cell type and time point are not known. The CDR3 DNA sequence: TGTGCCAGCAGTATCTGGTTAATTCGGACAGGGGAAACTGAAGCTTTCTTT. It yields the protein CASSIWLIRTGETEAFF.